These 26 T cell receptor beta chains were all obtained from the same sample, sequenced in a study of T cell changes during pregnancy in multiple sclerosis. TCRdb's copy holds only in-frame clones and misses some; the assay was immunoSEQ multiplex PCR. Of tens of thousands of clones in the sample, approximately 90% were seen once. Sequences were derived from peripheral blood, sampled before pregnancy. All receptors come from a female donor with multiple sclerosis, enrolled in a pregnancy study.

CDR3 DNA: TGTGCCAGCTCACCCACGCGGACACAGAACACTGAAGCTTTCTTT. Translated, it gives CASSPTRTQNTEAFF. The chain couples TRBV18 to TRBJ1-1, with D tentatively TRBD1 (5 bases). The CDR3 has 15 amino acids. V was shortened by 3 bases and J by 1 base, with 12 bases between the two germline ends. In germline, CDR1 is KGHSH, CDR2 LQKENI.

This chain links TRBV7-9 with TRBJ1-1; the match to TRBD1 covers 8 bases. Per the germline V gene, CDR1 is SEHNR and CDR2 is FQNEAQ (reference sequence). The CDR3 is 13 residues long. V shed 5 bases, J shed 4 bases, and the junction held 3 bases outside the gene matches. The CDR3 loop is CASSLQGGTEAFF. CDR3 coding DNA: TGTGCCAGCAGCCTACAGGGGGGCACTGAAGCTTTCTTT.

This chain links TRBV2 with TRBJ1-1; D gene uncertain. The CDR3 loop spans 14 amino acids. Germline V gene lookup returns CDR1 SNHLY and CDR2 FYNNEI. Trimming cost V 4 bases and J 1 base, with 10 bases left between them. DNA for the CDR3: TGTGCCAGCAGTGGAAGCGGAAGGAACACTGAAGCTTTCTTT. Encoded protein: CASSGSGRNTEAFF.

The J gene is TRBJ1-6, the V gene TRBV6-1; possible D gene TRBD1, 5 bases. This CDR3 comprises 15 residues. Trimming removed 3 bases from V and 9 bases from J, with 15 bases in between. Germline V lookup: CDR1 MNHNS, CDR2 SASEGT. The CDR3 DNA reads TGTGCCAGCAGTGAGGTGGGGGGAATAGGTTCACCCCTCCACTTT. This sequence encodes CASSEVGGIGSPLHF.

The chain carries TRBV5-1 and TRBJ2-7; 7 bases are a match to TRBD1. With V trimmed by 1 base and J by 3 bases, 4 bases remained unmatched. The CDR3 totals 14 residues. Germline V gives CDR1 SGHRS, CDR2 YFSETQ. The CDR3 nucleotides read TGCGCCAGCAGCTTGATGGACAGGATCTACGAGCAGTACTTC. Translated: CASSLMDRIYEQYF.

This chain uses TRBV18 with TRBJ1-1; 7 bases line up with TRBD1. Germline-derived CDR1 and CDR2 are KGHSH and LQKENI. The CDR3 is 16 amino acids. Trimming removed 4 bases from V and 0 bases from J; junction bases left unmatched: 8. CDR3 in amino acids: CASSLLGQNLNTEAFF. Here the CDR3 DNA reads TGTGCCAGCTCACTATTGGGACAGAACCTGAACACTGAAGCTTTCTTT.

This clone came up once. CDR3 DNA sequence: TGTGCCAGCAGTCCCCGGGACAGGGGTAACTATGGCTACACCTTC. Its translation is CASSPRDRGNYGYTF. J is TRBJ1-2 and V is TRBV7-8; 10 bases match TRBD1. The V and J ends lost 6 bases and 1 base, in that order; junction bases with no gene match: 5. The CDR3 length is 15 residues. Germline V CDR1 and CDR2: SGHVS, FQNEAQ.

The gene calls are TRBV7-7 and TRBJ2-7, with D possibly TRBD1 on 6 matching bases. The ends were cut back, 5 bases at V and 0 bases at J, with 14 bases in the middle. The CDR3 extends over 15 amino acids. CDR1 and CDR2 from the germline V gene are SSHAT and FNYEAQ (reference sequence). The CDR3 reads CASSRDTLSSYEQYF. The DNA for the CDR3 is TGTGCCAGCAGCCGGGACACCCTTAGCTCCTACGAGCAGTACTTC.

The chain uses TRBV30 and TRBJ2-3; 7 bases align to TRBD2. There are 13 residues in the CDR3. The V segment lost 3 bases and the J segment 3 bases; nucleotides outside the gene matches: 3. The V gene's germline CDR1 is GTSNPN and CDR2 SVGIG (reference sequence). The CDR3 loop is CAWRGGITDTQYF. The CDR3 coding sequence is TGTGCCTGGAGGGGGGGGATAACAGATACGCAGTATTTT.

J is TRBJ1-5 and V is TRBV19; D ambiguous. The CDR3 has 13 residues. V was trimmed by 9 bases and J by 7 bases, leaving 16 bases between them. The V gene's germline CDR1 is LNHDA and CDR2 SQIVND (reference sequence). The CDR3 bases are TGTGCCAGCAACGTGGGATCGGGGCAGCCCCAGCATTTT. Translated, it gives CASNVGSGQPQHF.

The rearrangement joins TRBV19 to TRBJ1-2; D gene uncertain. The germline CDR1 and CDR2 sequences are LNHDA and SQIVND (reference sequence). CDR3 length equals 12 residues. Trimming pared 3 bases from V and 1 base from J, leaving 3 bases between. CDR3 loop: CASSINNYGYTF. The DNA of the CDR3 is TGTGCCAGTAGTATCAATAACTATGGCTACACCTTC. Drawing the rest from reference TRBV19 and TRBJ1-2, the complete variable domain is DGGITQSPKYLFRKEGQNVTLSCEQNLNHDAMYWYRQDPGQGLRLIYYSQIVNDFQKGDIAEGYSVSREKKESFPLTVTSAQKNPTAFYLCASSINNYGYTFGSGTRLTVV.

This clone is a singleton in its sample. The J gene is TRBJ1-2, the V gene TRBV7-2, with 7 nucleotides matching TRBD1. Looked up from germline, CDR1 is SGHTA and CDR2 is FQGNSA. The junction had 6 bases not matched to a gene; V was cut back by 4 bases and J by 4 bases. This CDR3 has 14 amino acids. The CDR3 nucleotides are TGTGCCAGCAGCTACCTAGACAGGGCCTATGGCTACACCTTC. It encodes CASSYLDRAYGYTF.

The J gene is TRBJ1-5, the V gene TRBV6-1; 8 bases fit TRBD1. The germline CDR1 and CDR2 sequences are MNHNS and SASEGT. The ends lost 5 bases at V and 2 bases at J; junction bases unmatched: 5. This CDR3 region has 15 residues. The CDR3 here is CASSITGGGNQPQHF. DNA of the CDR3: TGTGCCAGCAGTATAACAGGGGGGGGCAATCAGCCCCAGCATTTT.

A note on this clone: The same CDR3 is also encoded by other DNA sequences in this sample. The rearrangement joins TRBV4-3 to TRBJ1-1, with unresolved D. This CDR3 is 13 amino acids long. Trimming removed 3 bases at V and 4 bases at J, with 9 bases between. CDR1 is LGHNA and CDR2 is YSLEER in the germline V gene. CDR3 nucleotide sequence: TGCGCCAGCAGCCAGGATCGGGGCACTGAAGCTTTCTTT. It is translated as CASSQDRGTEAFF.

Points on this clone: Other DNA sequences in the sample encode the same CDR3. The chain is built from TRBV7-3 and TRBJ1-1, with 7 bases identical to TRBD1. J lost 2 bases, V lost 4 bases, and 4 bases had no gene match. The CDR3 totals 14 residues. The germline CDR1 and CDR2 sequences are SGHTA and FQGTGA. The CDR3 DNA follows: TGTGCCAGCAGCTCGACAGGGAGTAACACTGAAGCTTTCTTT. Translating gives CASSSTGSNTEAFF. Looking up the rest from reference TRBV7-3 and TRBJ1-1 gives the full variable domain: GAGVSQTPSNKVTEKGKYVELRCDPISGHTALYWYRQSLGQGPEFLIYFQGTGAADDSGLPNDRFFAVRPEGSVSTLKIQRTERGDSAVYLCASSSTGSNTEAFFGQGTRLTVV.

The chain links TRBV5-1 to TRBJ2-7; D is uncertain. V was shortened by 3 bases and J by 2 bases, with 9 bases between the two germline ends. The CDR3 runs to 13 residues. Germline CDR1 is SGHRS and CDR2 is YFSETQ. This CDR3 reads CASSSTLTYEQYF. In nucleotides, the CDR3 is TGCGCCAGCAGCTCGACACTGACCTACGAGCAGTACTTC.

The chain has TRBV5-1 and TRBJ2-4, with 8 bases matching TRBD1. Looked up from germline, CDR1 is SGHRS and CDR2 is YFSETQ. The CDR3 runs 14 residues. J lost 3 bases, V lost 1 base, and 0 bases had no gene match. The DNA for the CDR3 is TGCGCCAGCAGCTTGACAGGGGGCAAAAACATTCAGTACTTC. Translated: CASSLTGGKNIQYF.

CDR3: CASSLGQGAYEQYF. In DNA form, the CDR3 reads TGCGCCAGCAGCTTAGGACAGGGGGCCTACGAGCAGTACTTC. The chain joins TRBV5-1 to TRBJ2-7, with 10 bases lining up with TRBD1. The germline V gene has CDR1 SGHRS and CDR2 YFSETQ. Losses at the gene ends were 2 bases for V and 2 bases for J; bases not matched to a gene: 1. This CDR3 region has 14 residues. The whole variable domain, remainder taken from reference TRBV5-1 and TRBJ2-7, is KAGVTQTPRYLIKTRGQQVTLSCSPISGHRSVSWYQQTPGQGLQFLFEYFSETQRNKGNFPGRFSGRQFSNSRSEMNVSTLELGDSALYLCASSLGQGAYEQYFGPGTRLTVT.

This chain's CDR3 is CASTGPGQTAYEQYF. The CDR3 DNA sequence: TGTGCCAGCACCGGACCGGGACAGACCGCCTACGAGCAGTACTTC. The gene calls are TRBV28 and TRBJ2-7; 7 nucleotides line up with TRBD1. V shed 7 bases, J shed 2 bases, and the junction held 11 bases outside the gene matches. The CDR3 length is 15 residues. From germline, CDR1 is MDHEN and CDR2 SYDVKM.

The chain links TRBV2 to TRBJ1-5; no reliable D call. V gave up 3 bases and J gave up 2 bases, with 8 bases separating them. The CDR3 consists of 14 residues. Looked up from germline, CDR1 is SNHLY and CDR2 is FYNNEI. CDR3 loop: CASSDVSRNQPQHF. CDR3 bases: TGTGCCAGCAGTGACGTCAGTCGCAATCAGCCCCAGCATTTT.

The chain uses TRBV6-1 and TRBJ2-1; 7 positions agree with TRBD1. Germline CDR1 and CDR2: MNHNS and SASEGT. CDR3 size: 14 residues. V trimming: 6 bases; J trimming: 7 bases; junction bases outside the gene matches: 9. CDR3 amino acids: CASSSRAGGNEQFF. CDR3 DNA sequence: TGTGCCAGCAGCAGCCGGGCAGGGGGTAATGAGCAGTTCTTC.

In its sample, this clone was seen once. The chain is built from TRBV7-3 and TRBJ2-1, with 12 nucleotides matching TRBD2. J lost 7 bases, V lost 0 bases, and 4 bases had no gene match. The CDR3 is 16 amino acids. The germline V gene encodes CDR1 SGHTA and CDR2 FQGTGA. For the CDR3, the DNA is TGTGCCAGCAGCTTAACCCGACTAGCGGGAGATAATGAGCAGTTCTTC. It encodes CASSLTRLAGDNEQFF.

The chain has TRBV7-2 and TRBJ2-5; 9 nucleotides match TRBD2. Germline assignment: CDR1 SGHTA and CDR2 FQGNSA. The CDR3 extends over 14 amino acids. V shed 3 bases and J 5 bases; nucleotides not matched to a gene: 4. The CDR3 bases are TGTGCCAGCAGCTTTAGCGGGGGTAGGGAGACCCAGTACTTC. Translating it yields CASSFSGGRETQYF.

The chain employs TRBV2 and TRBJ1-5; D ambiguous. The CDR3 runs 14 residues. From germline, CDR1 is SNHLY and CDR2 FYNNEI. V was clipped by 8 bases and J by 2 bases, with 13 bases between them. The CDR3 DNA follows: TGTGCCAGCCAATACCAGGTCGGCAATCAGCCCCAGCATTTT. Residues: CASQYQVGNQPQHF.

The chain links TRBV28 to TRBJ2-7, with 7 bases lining up with TRBD1. The V segment lost 5 bases and the J segment 4 bases; nucleotides outside the gene matches: 8. This CDR3 has 14 amino acids. CDR1 and CDR2 (germline): MDHEN, SYDVKM. In DNA, the CDR3 is TGTGCCAGCAGTATGACAGGGTGGTTTTACGAGCAGTACTTC. Protein product: CASSMTGWFYEQYF. Filled out from reference TRBV28 and TRBJ2-7, the complete variable domain reads DVKVTQSSRYLVKRTGEKVFLECVQDMDHENMFWYRQDPGLGLRLIYFSYDVKMKEKGDIPEGYSVSREKKERFSLILESASTNQTSMYLCASSMTGWFYEQYFGPGTRLTVT.

This chain uses TRBV9 with TRBJ1-6; 7 bases are shared with TRBD1. V gave up 4 bases and J gave up 7 bases; unmatched junction bases: 5. The CDR3 extends over 14 amino acids. In germline, CDR1 is SGDLS, CDR2 YYNGEE. The CDR3 region is CASSLRQGNSPLHF. Here the CDR3 DNA reads TGTGCCAGCAGCCTGCGACAGGGAAATTCACCCCTCCACTTT.